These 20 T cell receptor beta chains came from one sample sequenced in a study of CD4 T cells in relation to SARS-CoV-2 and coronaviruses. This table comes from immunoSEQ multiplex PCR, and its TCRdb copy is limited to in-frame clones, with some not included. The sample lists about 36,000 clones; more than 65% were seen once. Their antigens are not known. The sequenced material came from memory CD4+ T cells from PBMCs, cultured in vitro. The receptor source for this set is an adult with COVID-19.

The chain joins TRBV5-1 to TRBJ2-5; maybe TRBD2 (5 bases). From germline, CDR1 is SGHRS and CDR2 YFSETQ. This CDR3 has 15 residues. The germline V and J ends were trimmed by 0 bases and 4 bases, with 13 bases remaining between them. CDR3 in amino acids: CASSLGDGVRETQYF. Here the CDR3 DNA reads TGCGCCAGCAGCTTGGGAGACGGGGTACGAGAGACCCAGTACTTC.

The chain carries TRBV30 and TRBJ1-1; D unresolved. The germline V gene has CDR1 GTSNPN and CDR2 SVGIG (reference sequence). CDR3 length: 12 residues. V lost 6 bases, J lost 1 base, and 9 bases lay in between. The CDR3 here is CACGRTNTEAFF. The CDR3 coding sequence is TGTGCCTGCGGGAGGACGAACACTGAAGCTTTCTTT.

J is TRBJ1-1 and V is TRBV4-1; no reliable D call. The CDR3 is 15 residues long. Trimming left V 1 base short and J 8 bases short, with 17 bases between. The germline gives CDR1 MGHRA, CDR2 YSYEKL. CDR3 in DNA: TGCGCCAGCAGCCAAGGAGGCAGACCAGAAATGGAAGCTTTCTTT. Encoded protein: CASSQGGRPEMEAFF.

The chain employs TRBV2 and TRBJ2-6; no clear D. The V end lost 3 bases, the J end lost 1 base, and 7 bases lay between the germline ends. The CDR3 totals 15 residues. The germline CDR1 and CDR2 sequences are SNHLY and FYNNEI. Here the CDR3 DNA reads TGTGCCAGCAGTGAGGATAAGTCTGGGGCCAACGTCCTGACTTTC. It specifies CASSEDKSGANVLTF. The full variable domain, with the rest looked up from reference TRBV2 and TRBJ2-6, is EPEVTQTPSHQVTQMGQEVILRCVPISNHLYFYWYRQILGQKVEFLVSFYNNEISEKSEIFDDQFSVERPDGSNFTLKIRSTKLEDSAMYFCASSEDKSGANVLTFGAGSRLTVL.

The CDR3 spells CASAQAGEVRAGNTIYF. CDR3 bases: TGCGCCAGCGCCCAGGCAGGGGAAGTCCGTGCTGGAAACACCATATATTTT. The chain couples TRBV5-1 to TRBJ1-3, with D perhaps matching TRBD1 (6 bases). The CDR3 is 17 residues long. V was clipped by 7 bases and J by 2 bases, with 22 bases between them. Germline loops: CDR1 SGHRS, CDR2 YFSETQ. Based on the CDR3 plus reference TRBV5-1 and TRBJ1-3, the full variable domain is KAGVTQTPRYLIKTRGQQVTLSCSPISGHRSVSWYQQTPGQGLQFLFEYFSETQRNKGNFPGRFSGRQFSNSRSEMNVSTLELGDSALYLCASAQAGEVRAGNTIYFGEGSWLTVV.

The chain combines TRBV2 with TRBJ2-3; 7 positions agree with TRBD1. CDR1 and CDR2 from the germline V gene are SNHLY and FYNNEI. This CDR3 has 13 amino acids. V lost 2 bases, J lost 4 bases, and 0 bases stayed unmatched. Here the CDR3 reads CASSEQGADTQYF. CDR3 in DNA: TGTGCCAGCAGTGAACAGGGGGCAGATACGCAGTATTTT.

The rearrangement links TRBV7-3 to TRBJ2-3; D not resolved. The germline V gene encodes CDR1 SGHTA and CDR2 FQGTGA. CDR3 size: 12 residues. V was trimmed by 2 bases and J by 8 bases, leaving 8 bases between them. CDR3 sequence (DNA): TGTGCCAGCAGCTTAGGGCGAGGTACGCAGTATTTT. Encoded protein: CASSLGRGTQYF.

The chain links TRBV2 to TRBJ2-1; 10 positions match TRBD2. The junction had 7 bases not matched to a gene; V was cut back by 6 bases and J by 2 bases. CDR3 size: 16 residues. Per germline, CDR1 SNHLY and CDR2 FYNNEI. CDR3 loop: CASRKREGLTYNEQFF. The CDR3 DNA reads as TGTGCCAGCAGAAAGCGGGAGGGCCTTACCTACAATGAGCAGTTCTTC.

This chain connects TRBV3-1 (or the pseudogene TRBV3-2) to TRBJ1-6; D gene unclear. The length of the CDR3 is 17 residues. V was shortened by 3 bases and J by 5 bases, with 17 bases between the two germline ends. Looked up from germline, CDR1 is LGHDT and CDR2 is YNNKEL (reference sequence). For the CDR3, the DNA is TGTGCCAGCAGCCAGCCGTTTCCCATACATCATAATTCACCCCTCCACTTT. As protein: CASSQPFPIHHNSPLHF.

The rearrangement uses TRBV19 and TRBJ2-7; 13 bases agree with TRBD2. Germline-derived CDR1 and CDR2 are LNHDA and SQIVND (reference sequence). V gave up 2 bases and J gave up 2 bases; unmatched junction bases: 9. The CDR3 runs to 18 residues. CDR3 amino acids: CASSISPGLAGWTYEQYF. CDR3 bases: TGTGCCAGTAGTATATCACCGGGACTAGCGGGGTGGACCTACGAGCAGTACTTC.

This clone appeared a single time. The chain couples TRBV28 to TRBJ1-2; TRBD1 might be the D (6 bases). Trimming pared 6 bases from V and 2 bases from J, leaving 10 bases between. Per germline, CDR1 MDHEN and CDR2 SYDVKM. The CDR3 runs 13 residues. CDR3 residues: CASRLTGNYGYTF. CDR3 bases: TGTGCCAGCAGATTAACAGGGAACTATGGCTACACCTTC.

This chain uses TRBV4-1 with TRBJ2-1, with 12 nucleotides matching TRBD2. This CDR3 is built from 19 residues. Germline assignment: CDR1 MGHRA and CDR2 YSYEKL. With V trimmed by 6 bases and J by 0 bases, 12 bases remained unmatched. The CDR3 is CASSASGRAIRSSYNEQFF. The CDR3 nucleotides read TGCGCCAGCAGTGCTAGCGGGAGGGCGATACGTTCCTCCTACAATGAGCAGTTCTTC.

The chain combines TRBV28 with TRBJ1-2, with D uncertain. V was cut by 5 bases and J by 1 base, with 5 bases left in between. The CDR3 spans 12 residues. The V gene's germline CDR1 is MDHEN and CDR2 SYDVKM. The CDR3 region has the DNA TGTGCCAGCAGTGTCCTTAACTATGGCTACACCTTC. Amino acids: CASSVLNYGYTF.

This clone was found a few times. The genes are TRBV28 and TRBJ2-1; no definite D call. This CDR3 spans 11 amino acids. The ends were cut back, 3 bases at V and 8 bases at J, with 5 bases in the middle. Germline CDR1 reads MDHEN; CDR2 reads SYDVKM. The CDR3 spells CASSFWYEQFF. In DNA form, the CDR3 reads TGTGCCAGCAGTTTCTGGTATGAGCAGTTCTTC. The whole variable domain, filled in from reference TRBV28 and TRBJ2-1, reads DVKVTQSSRYLVKRTGEKVFLECVQDMDHENMFWYRQDPGLGLRLIYFSYDVKMKEKGDIPEGYSVSREKKERFSLILESASTNQTSMYLCASSFWYEQFFGPGTRLTVL.

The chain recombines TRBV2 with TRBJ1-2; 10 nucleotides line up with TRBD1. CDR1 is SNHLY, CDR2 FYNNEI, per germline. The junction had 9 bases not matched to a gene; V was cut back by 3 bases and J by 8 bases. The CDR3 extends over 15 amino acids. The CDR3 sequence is CASSDQGTGAGGYTF. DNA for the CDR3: TGTGCCAGCAGTGATCAGGGGACAGGGGCCGGGGGCTACACCTTC.

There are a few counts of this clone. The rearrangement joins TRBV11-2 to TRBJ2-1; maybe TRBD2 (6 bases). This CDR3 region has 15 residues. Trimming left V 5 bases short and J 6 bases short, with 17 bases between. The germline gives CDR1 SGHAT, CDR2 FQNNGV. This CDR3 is CASSARLAAGNEQFF. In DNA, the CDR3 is TGTGCCAGCAGCGCCCGACTCGCAGCGGGCAATGAGCAGTTCTTC.

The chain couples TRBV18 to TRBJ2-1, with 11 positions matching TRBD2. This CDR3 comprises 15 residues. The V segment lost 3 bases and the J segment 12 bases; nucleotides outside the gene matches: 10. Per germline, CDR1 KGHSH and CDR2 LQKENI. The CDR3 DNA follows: TGTGCCAGCTCACCGGATCTAGCGGGAGGTCGGGTGCAGTTCTTC. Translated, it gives CASSPDLAGGRVQFF.

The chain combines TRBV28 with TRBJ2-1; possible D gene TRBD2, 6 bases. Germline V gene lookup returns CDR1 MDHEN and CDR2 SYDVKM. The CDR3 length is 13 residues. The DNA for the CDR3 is TGTGGCGGGACCCCCTTCGCCTACAATGAGCAGTTCTTC. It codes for CGGTPFAYNEQFF.

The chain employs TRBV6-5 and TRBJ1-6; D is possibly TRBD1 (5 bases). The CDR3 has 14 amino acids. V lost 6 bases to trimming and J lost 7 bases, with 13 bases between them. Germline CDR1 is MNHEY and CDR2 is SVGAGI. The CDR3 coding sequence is TGTGCCAGCAGCCGCGGACAACCCAATTCACCCCTCCACTTT. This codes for CASSRGQPNSPLHF.

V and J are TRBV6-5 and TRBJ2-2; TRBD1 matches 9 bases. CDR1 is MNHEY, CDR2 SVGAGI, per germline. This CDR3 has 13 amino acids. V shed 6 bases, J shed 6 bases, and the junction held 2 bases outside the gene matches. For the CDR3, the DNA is TGTGCCAGCAGGAGGACAGGGGCCGGGGAGCTGTTTTTT. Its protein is CASRRTGAGELFF.